This entry lists 8 T cell receptor beta chains sequenced from one sample in a study of shared clonotypes between healthy human individuals. Only in-frame clones appear in the TCRdb table, and some are missing; sequencing was by immunoSEQ multiplex PCR. The sample has 1.6 million or so clones; 95% to 97% are singletons. Sequencing input: naive CD4+ T cells sorted from blood. This sample's subset: CD45RA+ positively selected. The receptors were sampled from a man aged 25-45 years in good health.

J is TRBJ2-7 and V is TRBV19, with TRBD2 matching 8 bases. Germline-derived CDR1 and CDR2 are LNHDA and SQIVND (reference sequence). V lost 5 bases and J lost 3; bases outside the gene matches: 6. The CDR3 is 14 amino acids. The CDR3 DNA follows: TGTGCCAGTAGTGGAGTAGCGGGGTTCTACGAGCAGTACTTC. It encodes CASSGVAGFYEQYF.

This sequence joins TRBV10-1 and TRBJ1-2, with 11 bases lining up with TRBD1. CDR3 length equals 17 residues. The V and J ends lost 4 bases and 4 bases, in that order; junction bases with no gene match: 11. Germline V gives CDR1 WNHNN, CDR2 SYGVQD (reference sequence). The CDR3 protein is CASSAGTGGNRSYGYTF. Here the CDR3 DNA reads TGCGCCAGCAGTGCCGGGACAGGGGGAAATAGGAGCTATGGCTACACCTTC.

This sequence joins TRBV10-3 and TRBJ2-1, with a possible D match to TRBD2 (6 bases). The V gene's germline CDR1 is ENHRY and CDR2 SYGVKD. V gave up 2 bases and J gave up 5 bases, with 13 bases separating them. This CDR3 comprises 15 residues. CDR3 nucleotide sequence: TGTGCCATCAGTGAGGAGGGACTTCCTAACAATGAGCAGTTCTTC. This sequence encodes CAISEEGLPNNEQFF.

The CDR3 loop reads CASSRDRGYNEQFF. Written as DNA, the CDR3 is TGTGCCAGTAGTAGGGACAGGGGCTACAATGAGCAGTTCTTC. The chain joins TRBV19 to TRBJ2-1, with 10 positions matching TRBD1. The CDR3 has 14 amino acids. V lost 4 bases and J lost 3; bases outside the gene matches: 0. The germline gives CDR1 LNHDA, CDR2 SQIVND (reference sequence).

The chain employs TRBV11-2 and TRBJ2-1; TRBD1 agrees at 8 bases. After removal of 5 bases from V and 9 bases from J, the junction contained 12 bases not matched to a gene. The length of the CDR3 is 15 residues. Germline V CDR1 and CDR2: SGHAT, FQNNGV. This CDR3 is CASSEARARGPEQFF. The CDR3 DNA reads TGTGCCAGCAGCGAAGCACGGGCCAGGGGGCCTGAGCAGTTCTTC.

The CDR3 reads CAARARQRALAKNIQYF. The CDR3 region has the DNA TGTGCCGCAAGGGCCCGACAGCGGGCGCTAGCCAAAAACATTCAGTACTTC. This chain joins TRBV27 and TRBJ2-4, with D possibly TRBD2 on 6 matching bases. Germline CDR1 is MNHEY and CDR2 is SMNVEV (reference sequence). The CDR3 runs to 17 residues. V was clipped by 11 bases and J by 0 bases, with 23 bases between them.

The gene calls are TRBV6-5 and TRBJ1-3, with TRBD1 as a possible D gene (6 bases). Trimming cost V 2 bases and J 5 bases, with 13 bases left between them. The CDR3 spans 15 residues. Germline loops: CDR1 MNHEY, CDR2 SVGAGI. CDR3 residues: CASSYRPGDRNTIYF. CDR3 coding DNA: TGTGCCAGCAGTTACAGGCCAGGGGATAGAAACACCATATATTTT.

The V gene is TRBV7-6, the J gene TRBJ1-1; 8 nucleotides match TRBD1. This CDR3 has 17 amino acids. V was clipped by 1 base and J by 0 bases; unmatched bases: 7. Germline V gene lookup returns CDR1 SGHVS and CDR2 FNYEAQ. CDR3 coding DNA: TGTGCCAGCAGCTTAGGGGGGACAGGAGCTCTGAACACTGAAGCTTTCTTT. This gives the protein CASSLGGTGALNTEAFF.